The clone carrying this TCR beta chain occurred many times. V gave up 5 bases and J gave up 4 bases; unmatched junction bases: 8. Per the germline V gene, CDR1 is SGHAT and CDR2 is FQDESV (reference sequence). The CDR3 has 16 amino acids. RNA served as the template for amplifying TCR beta CDR3 regions. Second-round multiplex PCR came after first-round RT-PCR with HTBI primers. MiXCR, applied by TCRdb to the multiplex PCR reads, yields one record per CDR3 protein. The data contain some 350,000 distinct CDR3 sequences, 15% to 20% of them seen just once; the ten biggest clones take up approximately 2.4%. The data are from a study of Graves' ophthalmopathy and Graves' hyperthyroidism.

Material for sequencing was peripheral blood. The TCR was taken from an adult woman with stable Graves' hyperthyroidism. The rearrangement links TRBV11-1 to TRBJ2-2; 9 bases match TRBD2. The CDR3 coding sequence is TGTGCCAGCAGCGACGTTAGCGGGAGTGTCACCGGGGAGCTGTTTTTT. Translated, it gives CASSDVSGSVTGELFF.